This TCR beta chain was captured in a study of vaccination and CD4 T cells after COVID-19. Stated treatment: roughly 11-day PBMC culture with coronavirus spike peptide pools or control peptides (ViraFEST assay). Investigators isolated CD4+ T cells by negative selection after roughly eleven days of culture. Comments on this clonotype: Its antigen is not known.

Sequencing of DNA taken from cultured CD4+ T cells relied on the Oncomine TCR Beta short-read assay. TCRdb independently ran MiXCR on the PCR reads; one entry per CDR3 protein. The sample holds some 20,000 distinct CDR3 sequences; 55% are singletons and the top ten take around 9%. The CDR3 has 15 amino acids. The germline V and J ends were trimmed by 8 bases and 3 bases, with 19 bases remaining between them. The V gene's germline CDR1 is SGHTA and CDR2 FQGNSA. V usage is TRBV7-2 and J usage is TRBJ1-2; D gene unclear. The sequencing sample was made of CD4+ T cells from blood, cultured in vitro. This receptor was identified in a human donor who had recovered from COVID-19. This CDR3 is CASRSSWVSDYGYTF. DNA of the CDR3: TGTGCCAGCCGAAGCTCGTGGGTTTCGGACTATGGCTACACCTTC.